Shown below are 14 T cell receptor beta chains from a single sample sequenced in a study of blood T cells in healthy people across ages. Using a J-beta primer mix together with a sample-barcoded 5' primer, a second PCR was run for about 6 to 12 cycles. Via MiXCR, TCRdb re-called the 5' RACE reads, giving one row per CDR3 protein. The data contain 800,000 or so distinct CDR3 sequences, around 25% of them singletons. The same data also went into a second study, on T cells of mothers and their children.

Material: blood. The receptor set was obtained from a boy under 18 in good health.

In nucleotides, the CDR3 is TGCAGTGGACGGGATTGGGGGCACGGCGAAAAACTGTTTTTT. This sequence encodes CSGRDWGHGEKLFF. V usage is TRBV20-1 and J usage is TRBJ1-4; D is perhaps TRBD1 (6 bases). The V end was cut by 7 bases, the J end by 8 bases, with 20 bases between. CDR3 length: 14 residues. The germline CDR1 and CDR2 sequences are DFQATT and SNEGSKA (reference sequence).

This clonotype has only one observation. V usage is TRBV20-1 and J usage is TRBJ2-4; possible D gene TRBD2, 6 bases. V was pared by 0 bases and J by 8 bases, with 14 bases between. The CDR3 totals 14 residues. From germline, CDR1 is DFQATT and CDR2 SNEGSKA (reference sequence). The CDR3 DNA reads as TGCAGTGCTAGAGATTGGGGAGAGCGGGACATTCAGTACTTC. It yields the protein CSARDWGERDIQYF.

This clonotype occurred a few times. The V and J genes are TRBV20-1 and TRBJ2-5, with TRBD1 matching over 8 bases. The CDR3 contains 13 residues. The germline CDR1 and CDR2 sequences are DFQATT and SNEGSKA (reference sequence). J lost 3 bases, V lost 5 bases, and 5 bases had no gene match. The chain's CDR3 is CSALRQGKETQYF. The CDR3 nucleotides read TGCAGTGCTCTTAGACAGGGGAAAGAGACCCAGTACTTC.

This clonotype was recorded a few times. J is TRBJ2-5 and V is TRBV6-5; TRBD2 matches at 13 bases. The CDR3 is 18 amino acids. The ends lost 5 bases at V and 2 bases at J; junction bases unmatched: 11. Looked up from germline, CDR1 is MNHEY and CDR2 is SVGAGI. CDR3 coding DNA: TGTGCCAGCAGTCAATCGGTAGGACTAGCGGGAGAACAAGAGACCCAGTACTTC. This translates into CASSQSVGLAGEQETQYF.

This chain connects TRBV3-1 to TRBJ2-1, with D perhaps TRBD2 (5 bases). The CDR3 extends over 11 amino acids. V was trimmed by 7 bases and J by 6 bases, leaving 7 bases between them. Germline CDR1 is LGHDT and CDR2 is YNNKEL (reference sequence). The CDR3 DNA reads as TGTGCCAGCACCGCGGGCAATGAGCAGTTCTTC. Translating it yields CASTAGNEQFF.

This clonotype was detected a few times. J is TRBJ2-1 and V is TRBV4-3; D gene unclear. V dropped 0 bases and J dropped 4 bases, with 13 bases sitting between them. The CDR3 is 16 amino acids. Germline CDR1 reads LGHNA; CDR2 reads YSLEER. This CDR3 reads CASSQDKDPRYNEQFF. For the CDR3, the DNA is TGCGCCAGCAGCCAAGATAAGGACCCACGTTACAATGAGCAGTTCTTC.

This clonotype was observed a few times. The V call is TRBV3-1, the J call TRBJ1-3; D call uncertain. The V end was cut by 0 bases, the J end by 0 bases, with 12 bases between. Looked up from germline, CDR1 is LGHDT and CDR2 is YNNKEL (reference sequence). CDR3 length: 17 amino acids. The CDR3 here is CASSQEFNRNSGNTIYF. CDR3 coding DNA: TGTGCCAGCAGCCAAGAATTCAACCGAAACTCTGGAAACACCATATATTTT.

V and J are TRBV6-6 and TRBJ2-7; 7 bases match TRBD1. The CDR3 has 14 residues. J gave up 2 bases and V 7 bases, and 8 bases lay outside the gene matches. Per germline, CDR1 MNHNY and CDR2 SVGAGI (reference sequence). This chain's CDR3 is CASNTGQITYEQYF. The CDR3 DNA reads TGTGCCAGCAACACGGGACAGATCACCTACGAGCAGTACTTC.

This clonotype was counted a few times. The rearrangement uses TRBV5-6 and TRBJ2-5; D gene uncertain. The better agreement between TRBJ2-7 and the DNA end casts doubt on the J call. The CDR3 has 15 residues. Germline loops: CDR1 SGHDT, CDR2 YYEEEE. The CDR3 reads CASSPTPGGIDEQYF. DNA of the CDR3: TGTGCCAGCAGCCCCACGCCGGGTGGGATCGACGAGCAGTACTTC.

The chain uses TRBV7-8 and TRBJ2-7; the D gene is possibly TRBD2 (5 bases). The germline gives CDR1 SGHVS, CDR2 FQNEAQ. The CDR3 extends over 15 amino acids. With 5 bases removed from V and 2 bases from J, the gap between germline ends came to 16 bases. The CDR3 DNA reads as TGTGCCAGCAGCCCATGGACTCCCGATGCCTACGAGCAGTACTTC. Protein product: CASSPWTPDAYEQYF. Combining the CDR3 with reference TRBV7-8 and TRBJ2-7 gives the whole variable domain GAGVSQSPRYKVAKRGQDVALRCDPISGHVSLFWYQQALGQGPEFLTYFQNEAQLDKSGLPSDRFFAERPEGSVSTLKIQRTQQEDSAVYLCASSPWTPDAYEQYFGPGTRLTVT.

This sequence joins TRBV6-6 and TRBJ2-1, with 9 bases identical to TRBD2. This CDR3 spans 16 amino acids. Germline assignment: CDR1 MNHNY and CDR2 SVGAGI (reference sequence). The trim removed 6 bases at V and 1 base at J, leaving 7 bases unmatched. The CDR3 nucleotides read TGTGCCAGCAGGTCCGAGACTAGCGGTTCCTACAATGAGCAGTTCTTC. Translation gives CASRSETSGSYNEQFF.

This clonotype came up a few times. One end of the junction is discordant with germline, which a read error may explain. V usage is TRBV7-9 and J usage is TRBJ1-3; TRBD1 aligns across 9 bases. Germline V lookup: CDR1 SEHNR, CDR2 FQNEAQ (reference sequence). This CDR3 is 18 amino acids long. The DNA of the CDR3 is TGTGCCAGCAGCTCAACCTCCGGGACAGGGAATGATGGAAACACCACATATTTT. This translates into CASSSTSGTGNDGNTTYF.

This clonotype was detected a few times. This chain uses TRBV20-1 with TRBJ2-3, with D possibly called TRBD1 or TRBD2 (5 bases each). This CDR3 has 14 residues. Trimming shortened V by 6 bases and J by 3 bases, and 16 bases separated the two germline ends. The germline V gene has CDR1 DFQATT and CDR2 SNEGSKA (reference sequence). The CDR3 region has the DNA TGCAGTGCCACCTGGGACCTCGAGACAGATACGCAGTATTTT. Its translation is CSATWDLETDTQYF.

The table lists this clonotype with a few counts. The rearrangement joins TRBV5-1 to TRBJ1-5; 7 bases are shared with TRBD1. The CDR3 totals 14 residues. The V and J ends lost 0 bases and 7 bases, in that order; junction bases with no gene match: 4. CDR1 SGHRS and CDR2 YFSETQ come from the germline V gene. Written as DNA, the CDR3 is TGCGCCAGCAGCTTGGGACAGGGTCAACAGCCCCAGCATTTT. This sequence encodes CASSLGQGQQPQHF.